Only a few counts were recorded for the clone carrying this T cell receptor (beta chain). What it binds is not known. The data belong to a study of T cells after yellow fever vaccination. Overall study findings and caveats: At 95% to 96% for CD4 and about 88% for CD8, most primary-vaccination clones showed up again after the booster.

J gave up 5 bases and V 8 bases, and 13 bases lay outside the gene matches. The CDR3 consists of 16 residues. Germline lookup yields CDR1 MNHNS and CDR2 SASEGT. TCRdb re-called the 5' RACE reads through MiXCR, storing one row per CDR3 protein. In the table there are roughly 330,000 distinct CDR3 sequences, approximately 4.2% of which are singletons. The chain links TRBV6-1 to TRBJ2-1, with 9 nucleotides matching TRBD1. This sample comprised PBMCs, obtained 5 days after the yellow fever booster vaccination. This clonotype originated in a man younger than 30 who received the YFV17D yellow fever vaccine. Written as DNA, the CDR3 is TGTGCCAGCGGTAAGGATACGGGACAGGGTAACAATGAGCAGTTCTTC. Protein product: CASGKDTGQGNNEQFF.